This is a list of T cell receptor beta chains from one sample in a study of technical replicates of blood from several donors. Repertoires were generated with immunoSEQ multiplex PCR, while TCRdb's copy carries only in-frame clones and drops some. Of around 16,000 clones listed, 80% to 85% were seen once; the top ten hold around 13%. Sequencing was carried out using PBMCs. These receptors were taken from a human donor in good health. CDR3s include the opening cysteine and the closing phenylalanine or tryptophan. Each record gives: J gene, clone size, V gene, D gene, CDR3 length, CDR3 DNA, CDR3 protein. D genes are given only for firm matches. Size is stated for part of the rows, as once, few or many counts, or as a class when the clone is expanded.

TRBJ1-4 | - | TRBV6-1 | - | 14 | TGTGCCAGCAGTGCGGGGGGGTCTAATGAAAAACTGTTTTTT | CASSAGGSNEKLFF
TRBJ1-5 | - | TRBV10-1 | - | 14 | TGCGCCAGCCTTGACAGAAGGTTAAATCAGCCCCAGCATTTT | CASLDRRLNQPQHF
TRBJ2-7 | - | TRBV5-5 | TRBD1 | 13 | TGTGCCAGCAGTACCGGGACAGGGGTCGAGCAGTACTTC | CASSTGTGVEQYF
TRBJ2-7 | - | TRBV30 | TRBD2 | 16 | TGTGCCTGGAGTGTAAGGGGACTAGCGGGAGGCTACGAGCAGTACTTC | CAWSVRGLAGGYEQYF
TRBJ2-1 | - | TRBV27 | TRBD2 | 16 | TGTGCCAGCAGTTTATTCCCGGGAGGTACCTACAATGAGCAGTTCTTC | CASSLFPGGTYNEQFF
TRBJ2-7 | - | TRBV5-5 | TRBD2 | 15 | TGTGCCAGCACCCGCGGGGGACTAGCGGGCGGCGAGCAGTACTTC | CASTRGGLAGGEQYF
TRBJ1-5 | - | TRBV19 | - | 16 | TGTGCCAGTAGTAATCCCGTCCGCAGGGATTATCAGCCCCAGCATTTT | CASSNPVRRDYQPQHF
TRBJ2-3 | - | TRBV5-1 | TRBD2 | 16 | TGCGCCAGCAGCTGGACGGGTGGGAGGGCTCCAGATACGCAGTATTTT | CASSWTGGRAPDTQYF
TRBJ2-1 | - | TRBV7-2 | TRBD2 | 17 | TGTGCCAGCAGCTTATTTCGGTCTAGCGGGGCCCGAAATGAGCAGTTCTTC | CASSLFRSSGARNEQFF
TRBJ1-2 | few | TRBV29-1 | - | 12 | TGCAGCGTTACCCCCCGACAGGTGGGCTACACCTTC | CSVTPRQVGYTF
TRBJ2-3 | - | TRBV11-3 | TRBD2 | 14 | TGTGCCAGCAGCCCACCTATAGCGGGGGGTACGCAGTATTTT | CASSPPIAGGTQYF
TRBJ2-7 | - | TRBV7-8 | TRBD2 | 17 | TGTGCCAGCAGCCAACGACTAGCGGCCTCCCTATCCTACGAGCAGTACTTC | CASSQRLAASLSYEQYF
TRBJ2-5 | - | TRBV5-1 | TRBD1 | 18 | TGCGCCAGCAGCCTTACCGGGACAGGGGGCATTTTTCAAGAGACCCAGTACTTC | CASSLTGTGGIFQETQYF
TRBJ2-1 | - | TRBV2 | TRBD1 | 15 | TGTGCCAGCAGCTTAATAGGGGACAGGTACAATGAGCAGTTCTTC | CASSLIGDRYNEQFF
TRBJ2-7 | - | TRBV27 | TRBD2 | 16 | TGTGCCAGCTCCTTTAGCGGGGGAGGGGGCGCAGACGAGCAGTACTTC | CASSFSGGGGADEQYF
TRBJ2-6 | - | TRBV6-6 | - | 14 | TGTGCGCACTCAAGGGGTTCTGGGGCCAACGTCCTGACTTTC | CAHSRGSGANVLTF
TRBJ1-1 | - | TRBV5-1 | TRBD1 | 12 | TGCGCCAGCAGTCGCGACAGGGAGGAAGCTTTCTTT | CASSRDREEAFF
TRBJ2-7 | - | TRBV19 | - | 14 | TGTGCCAGTAGTCGGTCTCCAGGGCTTGGCGAGCAGTACTTC | CASSRSPGLGEQYF
TRBJ2-1 | - | TRBV6-1 | - | 15 | TGTGCCAGCAGCTCCTCTGCCGGGGCCTACAATGAGCAGTTCTTC | CASSSSAGAYNEQFF
TRBJ2-7 | - | TRBV27 | TRBD1 | 15 | TGTGCCAGCAGTACCTTTAGAGGGGGCCCCTACGAGCAGTACTTC | CASSTFRGGPYEQYF
TRBJ2-2 | once | TRBV4-2 | TRBD2 | 20 | TGTGCCAGCAGCCAGAAGATAAGGATCGGGCTAGCGGGAGTTTCCGGGGAGCTGTTTTTT | CASSQKIRIGLAGVSGELFF
TRBJ1-5 | once | TRBV19 | - | 16 | TGTGCCAGTAGTATAATGACAGGCTCTGGTAATCAGCCCCAGCATTTT | CASSIMTGSGNQPQHF
TRBJ2-2 | - | TRBV7-9 | TRBD2 | 15 | TGTGCCAGCAGATATAGCGGGGGCTCTACCGGGGAGCTGTTTTTT | CASRYSGGSTGELFF
TRBJ2-7 | - | TRBV7-8 | - | 17 | TGTGCCAGCAGCTTAGAGTTTGGGAGGGGGTCGGGCTACGAGCAGTACTTC | CASSLEFGRGSGYEQYF
TRBJ2-5 | - | TRBV2 | - | 13 | TGTGCCAGCAGAATAGCGGCCTCGGTGGCCCAGTACTTC | CASRIAASVAQYF
TRBJ2-1 | - | TRBV6-1 | TRBD2 | 15 | TGTGCCAGCAGTACTAGCGCGAGCTCCTACAATGAGCAGTTCTTC | CASSTSASSYNEQFF
TRBJ2-5 | once | TRBV25-1 | - | 14 | TGTGCCAGCAGTGAACCCGTCCTGCCGCGGACCCAGTACTTC | CASSEPVLPRTQYF
TRBJ2-7 | - | TRBV28 | - | 13 | TGTGCCAGCAGCATGGACAAGTCCTACGAGCAGTACTTC | CASSMDKSYEQYF
TRBJ2-1 | once | TRBV11-3 | TRBD2 | 17 | TGTGCCAGCAGCCCCGGACTAGCGGGAGGGCAAGGCAATGAGCAGTTCTTC | CASSPGLAGGQGNEQFF
TRBJ2-7 | - | TRBV6-5 | TRBD2 | 15 | TGTGCCAGCAGCATGACTAGCGGGTCATCCTACGAGCAGTACTTC | CASSMTSGSSYEQYF
TRBJ2-7 | - | TRBV11-2 | TRBD1 | 15 | TGTGCCAGCAGCACGTCGGACAGGGGGTCCTACGAGCAGTACTTC | CASSTSDRGSYEQYF
TRBJ2-3 | - | TRBV5-1 | TRBD2 | 16 | TGCGCCAGCAGCTTGGGACTAGCGGGAGGGCAAAATACGCAGTATTTT | CASSLGLAGGQNTQYF
TRBJ2-5 | once | TRBV7-9 | TRBD2 | 15 | TGTGCCAGCAGCTTAGGGGCGGGAGGACAAGAGACCCAGTACTTC | CASSLGAGGQETQYF
TRBJ2-3 | - | TRBV2 | - | 15 | TGTGCCAGCAGCGTAGGACAGGGAGGGGCAGATACGCAGTATTTT | CASSVGQGGADTQYF
TRBJ2-5 | - | TRBV30 | - | 11 | TGTGCCTGGAGTGTATCTGAGACCCAGTACTTC | CAWSVSETQYF
TRBJ2-2 | - | TRBV11-2 | TRBD2 | 15 | TGTGCCAGCAGCTTCCAAGCGGGGGACACCGGGGAGCTGTTTTTT | CASSFQAGDTGELFF
TRBJ2-7 | - | TRBV19 | - | 17 | TGTGCCAGTAGTATCATTTCGGGACGGGGGAACTCCTACGAGCAGTACTTC | CASSIISGRGNSYEQYF
TRBJ1-5 | - | TRBV7-9 | - | 18 | TGTGCCAGCAGCTTAAGTCACCGAAGGGACAACTTAAATCAGCCCCAGCATTTT | CASSLSHRRDNLNQPQHF
TRBJ2-2 | once | TRBV29-1 | - | 15 | TGCAGCGTTGAAGATGGGGGCAGGTACACCGGGGAGCTGTTTTTT | CSVEDGGRYTGELFF
TRBJ2-7 | - | TRBV2 | TRBD1 | 13 | TGTGCCAGCAGCGGACAGGGGGCGTACGAGCAGTACTTC | CASSGQGAYEQYF
TRBJ2-3 | - | TRBV7-9 | TRBD2 | 14 | TGTGCCAGCAGCCTCGGACTAGGATCAGATACGCAGTATTTT | CASSLGLGSDTQYF
TRBJ2-5 | - | TRBV5-1 | - | 12 | TGCGCCAGCAGCTTTTCTCAAGAGACCCAGTACTTC | CASSFSQETQYF
TRBJ2-1 | - | TRBV5-1 | TRBD2 | 17 | TGCGCCAGCAGCTCGGGGGGGGCGACGGGAAGCCACAATGAGCAGTTCTTC | CASSSGGATGSHNEQFF
TRBJ1-2 | - | TRBV7-9 | - | 12 | TGTGCCAGCAGCCTGGAGGGGTCAAGCTACACCTTC | CASSLEGSSYTF
TRBJ1-5 | - | TRBV7-8 | TRBD1 | 16 | TGTGCCAGCAGCTTAGAGGGACAGGGAGGTCATCAGCCCCAGCATTTT | CASSLEGQGGHQPQHF
TRBJ1-1 | - | TRBV14 | - | 16 | TGTGCCAGCAGCCAAGAAGGAGGACTCAGGAACACTGAAGCTTTCTTT | CASSQEGGLRNTEAFF
TRBJ2-7 | - | TRBV6-1 | TRBD2 | 13 | TGTGCCAGCAGTGGCCAGACTGGGGGGGTGCAGTACTTC | CASSGQTGGVQYF
TRBJ2-4 | - | TRBV5-1 | TRBD1 | 15 | TGCGCCAGCAGCCTATCGGGACAGGGTTGGAACATTCAGTACTTC | CASSLSGQGWNIQYF
TRBJ2-1 | - | TRBV27 | - | 12 | TGTGCCAGCAGTCATCTAGTCGATGAGCAGTTCTTC | CASSHLVDEQFF
TRBJ2-3 | few | TRBV5-1 | TRBD2 | 14 | TGCGCCAGTCGACTAGCGGGAAGCACAGATACGCAGTATTTT | CASRLAGSTDTQYF
TRBJ1-3 | once | TRBV4-1 | - | 16 | TGCGCCAGCAGCCCCCACCGGACAGAGCCTGGAAACACCATATATTTT | CASSPHRTEPGNTIYF
TRBJ2-7 | - | TRBV28 | - | 15 | TGTGCCAGCACCGGAACCTGGGGCGGACCTTACGAGCAGTACTTC | CASTGTWGGPYEQYF
TRBJ2-3 | - | TRBV27 | TRBD2 | 16 | TGTGCCAGCAGGCCCCTTAGCGGGAGTTGGACAGATACGCAGTATTTT | CASRPLSGSWTDTQYF
TRBJ2-7 | - | TRBV30 | - | 14 | TGTGCCTGGAGTACCGCACACAACTCCTACGAGCAGTACTTC | CAWSTAHNSYEQYF
TRBJ1-1 | - | TRBV19 | - | 14 | TGTGCCAGTAGTATGCTACAGCAAAACACTGAAGCTTTCTTT | CASSMLQQNTEAFF